The 20 T cell receptor beta chains presented below share a single source sample, sequenced in a study of cytomegalovirus exposure and HLA in healthy donors. Primers: 60 Vbeta forward and 13 Jbeta reverse. TCRdb keeps only in-frame clones here, not all; method: immunoSEQ multiplex PCR. This repertoire includes roughly 77,000 clones. Sequencing was carried out using PBMCs. These receptors originate from a female donor in good health and CMV-seropositive.

The chain combines TRBV10-1 with TRBJ2-7; no firm D call. The germline V gene encodes CDR1 WNHNN and CDR2 SYGVQD (reference sequence). CDR3 size: 11 residues. V dropped 6 bases and J dropped 4 bases, with 7 bases sitting between them. As DNA, the CDR3 is TGCGCCAGCAGCCCGGGTTACGAGCAGTACTTC. This translates into CASSPGYEQYF.

The chain is built from TRBV5-1 and TRBJ1-1; TRBD1 is a possible D gene (6 bases). The CDR3 spans 16 residues. V lost 0 bases and J lost 2, with 14 bases in between. The germline V gene encodes CDR1 SGHRS and CDR2 YFSETQ. For the CDR3, the DNA is TGCGCCAGCAGCTTGGCGGGTCTGGGGGCAAACACTGAAGCTTTCTTT. Protein sequence: CASSLAGLGANTEAFF.

The chain combines TRBV6-1 with TRBJ2-5; 7 nucleotides line up with TRBD2. In germline, CDR1 is MNHNS, CDR2 SASEGT. The CDR3 consists of 14 residues. The junction had 5 bases not matched to a gene; V was cut back by 2 bases and J by 5 bases. The CDR3 loop reads CASSEQFSGETQYF. DNA for the CDR3: TGTGCCAGCAGTGAACAATTTAGCGGGGAGACCCAGTACTTC.

The rearrangement uses TRBV6-5 and TRBJ2-7, with unresolved D. The V gene lost 6 bases and the J gene lost 0 bases, with 15 bases spanning the gap. Per germline, CDR1 MNHEY and CDR2 SVGAGI. The CDR3 is made up of 15 amino acids. The CDR3 nucleotides are TGTGCCAGCAGATTGACTCCGAGGAGCTCCTACGAGCAGTACTTC. Translated, it gives CASRLTPRSSYEQYF.

V gene TRBV4-3 combines with J gene TRBJ1-1; 7 bases are a match to TRBD1. V lost 3 bases, J lost 7 bases, and 8 bases stayed unmatched. Germline CDR1 is LGHNA and CDR2 is YSLEER. The CDR3 extends over 14 amino acids. Here the CDR3 DNA reads TGCGCCAGCAGCCACCGCGACAGGGATAATGAAGCTTTCTTT. It translates to CASSHRDRDNEAFF.

The chain carries TRBV18 and TRBJ2-7, with D perhaps matching TRBD2 (6 bases). The CDR3 totals 13 residues. Germline V gene lookup returns CDR1 KGHSH and CDR2 LQKENI. Trimming pared 3 bases from V and 7 bases from J, leaving 13 bases between. The CDR3 is CASSPRTGGEQYF. In DNA, the CDR3 is TGTGCCAGCTCACCTCGGACCGGAGGGGAGCAGTACTTC.

The rearrangement joins TRBV5-1 to TRBJ2-7, with 8 nucleotides matching TRBD1. The CDR3 loop spans 15 amino acids. Trimming took 0 bases from V and 3 from J; bases not matched to a gene: 5. Germline lookup yields CDR1 SGHRS and CDR2 YFSETQ. The CDR3 nucleotides are TGCGCCAGCAGCTTGGCGGGACAGGTGAGCTACGAGCAGTACTTC. As protein: CASSLAGQVSYEQYF.

This chain connects TRBV19 to TRBJ1-5; possibly TRBD1 for D (6 bases). CDR3 size: 14 residues. Germline V lookup: CDR1 LNHDA, CDR2 SQIVND (reference sequence). The V end lost 2 bases, the J end lost 2 bases, and 7 bases lay between the germline ends. DNA of the CDR3: TGTGCCAGTAGTATATCAGGGGGCAATCAGCCCCAGCATTTT. Translated: CASSISGGNQPQHF.

This chain uses TRBV10-1 with TRBJ1-6; D not certain. Germline CDR1 and CDR2: WNHNN and SYGVQD (reference sequence). V was shortened by 7 bases and J by 5 bases, with 15 bases between the two germline ends. The CDR3 has 15 residues. This chain's CDR3 is CASTQQRPDNSPLHF. The DNA for the CDR3 is TGCGCCAGCACCCAGCAGCGCCCTGATAATTCACCCCTCCACTTT.

CDR3 DNA sequence: TGCAGCGTACTGACAGTCGCCTACGAGCAGTACTTC. Translating it yields CSVLTVAYEQYF. The chain carries TRBV29-1 and TRBJ2-7, with a tentative D call TRBD1 (5 bases). Germline V gene sequence: CDR1 SQVTM, CDR2 ANQGSEA. V gave up 6 bases and J gave up 2 bases, with 11 bases separating them. This CDR3 contains 12 residues.

This chain uses TRBV19 with TRBJ1-2, with TRBD1 matching over 7 bases. With V trimmed by 0 bases and J by 3 bases, 4 bases remained unmatched. CDR3 length: 15 amino acids. Germline V gives CDR1 LNHDA, CDR2 SQIVND (reference sequence). The CDR3 DNA reads as TGTGCCAGTAGTATAGATCGACAGGGTTACTATGGCTACACCTTC. It specifies CASSIDRQGYYGYTF. The whole variable domain, filled in from reference TRBV19 and TRBJ1-2, reads DGGITQSPKYLFRKEGQNVTLSCEQNLNHDAMYWYRQDPGQGLRLIYYSQIVNDFQKGDIAEGYSVSREKKESFPLTVTSAQKNPTAFYLCASSIDRQGYYGYTFGSGTRLTVV.

V gene TRBV28 combines with J gene TRBJ1-5, with D uncertain. This CDR3 has 17 amino acids. The germline gives CDR1 MDHEN, CDR2 SYDVKM. The V end lost 4 bases, the J end lost 4 bases, and 20 bases lay between the germline ends. This CDR3 reads CASSSPLTGRLNQPQHF. Here the CDR3 DNA reads TGTGCCAGCAGTTCCCCCCTGACTGGCAGACTGAATCAGCCCCAGCATTTT.

The chain carries TRBV27 and TRBJ1-2; D ambiguous. This CDR3 has 13 amino acids. Trimming stripped 5 bases from V and 1 base from J, with 8 bases between. CDR1 and CDR2 from the germline V gene are MNHEY and SMNVEV (reference sequence). CDR3 sequence reads: CASSRDGNYGYTF. As DNA, the CDR3 is TGTGCCAGCAGTCGGGATGGTAACTATGGCTACACCTTC.

The chain carries TRBV5-1 and TRBJ2-1; 11 nucleotides line up with TRBD1. The CDR3 loop spans 17 amino acids. Losses at the gene ends were 0 bases for V and 2 bases for J; bases not matched to a gene: 4. Germline V gives CDR1 SGHRS, CDR2 YFSETQ. CDR3 protein: CASSLVGQGAPYNEQFF. The CDR3 bases are TGCGCCAGCAGCTTGGTAGGACAGGGGGCACCCTACAATGAGCAGTTCTTC.

This chain connects TRBV11-2 to TRBJ2-7, with D hard to call. The V gene's germline CDR1 is SGHAT and CDR2 FQNNGV. This CDR3 spans 11 amino acids. V lost 6 bases, J lost 3 bases, and 6 bases lay in between. CDR3 in amino acids: CASSSVYEQYF. The CDR3 coding sequence is TGTGCCAGCAGTTCAGTCTACGAGCAGTACTTC.

The chain recombines TRBV10-2 with TRBJ2-3; TRBD2 matches 9 bases. The CDR3 covers 16 residues. Losses at the gene ends were 3 bases for V and 2 bases for J; bases not matched to a gene: 6. CDR1 is WSHSY and CDR2 is SAAADI in the germline V gene. CDR3 protein: CASSESSGDYTDTQYF. DNA of the CDR3: TGCGCCAGCAGTGAATCTAGCGGGGATTACACAGATACGCAGTATTTT.

The J gene is TRBJ2-1, the V gene TRBV19; 10 bases agree with TRBD2. This CDR3 region has 15 residues. From germline, CDR1 is LNHDA and CDR2 SQIVND (reference sequence). The V gene end was trimmed by 3 bases and the J gene end by 5 bases; junction bases not matched to a gene: 4. CDR3 in amino acids: CASSMSLAGNNEQFF. CDR3 in DNA: TGTGCCAGTAGTATGTCACTAGCGGGGAACAATGAGCAGTTCTTC.

Note on this clone: At the DNA level, this CDR3 is encoded by other sequences in the same sample as well. This chain uses TRBV28 with TRBJ2-7; a possible D gene is TRBD2 (6 bases). There are 12 residues in the CDR3. CDR1 and CDR2 from the germline V gene are MDHEN and SYDVKM. The V end lost 7 bases, the J end lost 3 bases, and 10 bases lay between the germline ends. DNA of the CDR3: TGTGCCAGCACACTGGGGGGCTACGAGCAGTACTTC. Protein sequence: CASTLGGYEQYF.

CDR3 in amino acids: CASKNRGRIGELFF. The CDR3 coding sequence is TGTGCCAGCAAAAACAGGGGGCGGATCGGGGAGCTGTTTTTT. The rearrangement links TRBV5-8 to TRBJ2-2, with 9 bases identical to TRBD1. The V segment lost 6 bases and the J segment 7 bases; nucleotides outside the gene matches: 7. Per germline, CDR1 SGHTS and CDR2 YDEGEE. The CDR3 consists of 14 residues.

Remarks on this clone: Germline is not matched at one junction end, which may reflect a read error. The rearrangement joins TRBV7-7 to TRBJ2-5; D unclear. CDR3 length: 12 residues. Germline V gives CDR1 SSHAT, CDR2 FNYEAQ (reference sequence). CDR3 nucleotide sequence: TGTGCTAGCAGCTCCAGAGGAGAGACCCAGTACTTC. It translates to CASSSRGETQYF.